Listed below are T cell receptor beta chains from one sample, sequenced in a study of cytomegalovirus exposure and HLA in healthy donors. TCRdb keeps only in-frame clones here, not all; method: immunoSEQ multiplex PCR. The profile shows about 210,000 clones, around 79% of them singletons. Sequenced input: PBMCs. These receptors originate from a male donor in good health and CMV-seronegative. CDR3s include the opening cysteine and the closing phenylalanine or tryptophan. A D gene is named only where the DNA matches it firmly. The size entry is marked missing in some rows and otherwise reads once, few, many or a size class.

clone size | J gene | D gene | V gene | CDR3 protein | CDR3 DNA
. | TRBJ1-3 | TRBD1 | TRBV2 | CASSDRGQGRNTIYF | TGTGCCAGCAGTGATCGGGGACAGGGGAGAAACACCATATATTTT
once | TRBJ2-2 | TRBD2 | TRBV5-1 | CASSPGTRGTGELFF | TGCGCCAGCAGTCCCGGGACTAGAGGTACCGGGGAGCTGTTTTTT
. | TRBJ2-5 | TRBD2 | TRBV7-9 | CASSLGETSGGYQETQYF | TGTGCCAGCAGCTTAGGGGAGACTAGCGGGGGATATCAAGAGACCCAGTACTTC
. | TRBJ1-2 | TRBD1 | TRBV27 | CASSFIDRGGYTF | TGTGCCAGCAGTTTCATCGACAGGGGTGGCTACACCTTC
once | TRBJ1-2 | TRBD1 | TRBV28 | CASSFRDRQNYGYTF | TGTGCCAGCAGTTTTAGGGACAGGCAAAACTATGGCTACACCTTC
. | TRBJ1-1 | . | TRBV30 | CAWKGEVSEAFF | TGTGCCTGGAAAGGGGAAGTGAGTGAAGCTTTCTTT
. | TRBJ2-1 | . | TRBV5-6 | CASSLGLTEFF | TGTGCCAGCAGCTTGGGACTTACGGAGTTCTTC
. | TRBJ1-3 | TRBD1 | TRBV9 | CASSGPETGAGNTIYF | TGTGCCAGCAGCGGTCCGGAGACAGGGGCTGGAAACACCATATATTTT
. | TRBJ2-7 | . | TRBV7-2 | CASSLKGHPYEQYF | TGTGCCAGCAGCTTGAAGGGACACCCCTACGAGCAGTACTTC
. | TRBJ1-1 | TRBD1 | TRBV9 | CASSDRTGDVMNTEAFF | TGTGCCAGCAGCGACAGGACAGGGGACGTTATGAACACTGAAGCTTTCTTT
. | TRBJ2-1 | . | TRBV5-6 | CASSLWWGGSGEQFF | TGTGCCAGCAGCTTGTGGTGGGGGGGCAGCGGTGAGCAGTTCTTC
. | TRBJ2-1 | TRBD2 | TRBV7-9 | CSSRSNRGGKNEQFF | TGTTCCAGCAGGAGTAATCGGGGGGGGAAAAATGAGCAGTTCTTC
. | TRBJ2-1 | TRBD2 | TRBV7-2 | CASSLVVGLASEQFF | TGTGCCAGCAGCTTAGTAGTGGGACTAGCAAGTGAGCAGTTCTTC
. | TRBJ1-4 | TRBD1 | TRBV28 | CASSLSETGGWMEKLFF | TGTGCCAGCAGTTTATCCGAAACAGGGGGGTGGATGGAAAAACTGTTTTTT
. | TRBJ2-7 | . | TRBV5-1 | CASSLAGLDYEQYF | TGCGCCAGCAGCTTAGCCGGTCTCGACTACGAGCAGTACTTC
. | TRBJ2-7 | . | TRBV19 | CASSIRLGTGEQYF | TGTGCCAGTAGTATCCGTTTAGGGACTGGCGAGCAGTACTTC
few | TRBJ2-2 | TRBD1 | TRBV6-5 | CASSGTGDTGELFF | TGTGCCAGCAGCGGGACAGGGGACACCGGGGAGCTGTTTTTT
. | TRBJ2-2 | . | TRBV7-3 | CASSLRGGSGGELFF | TGTGCCAGCAGCTTACGTGGAGGGAGTGGCGGGGAGCTGTTTTTT
. | TRBJ2-1 | . | TRBV5-1 | CASSLAYGGPYNEQFF | TGCGCCAGCAGCTTAGCTTACGGGGGTCCTTACAATGAGCAGTTCTTC
few | TRBJ2-7 | TRBD1 | TRBV7-2 | CASSLGQVYEQYF | TGTGCCAGCAGCCTTGGACAGGTCTACGAGCAGTACTTC